The sequence of this TCR beta chain was determined in a study of beta chain features in type 1 diabetes (dated 2018 in TCRdb). About the study as a whole: Patients and healthy donors did not differ in mean age, gender distribution, total cell number or subset yield. Naive and central memory subsets were obtained from all 30 or so donors, but regulatory and stem cell-like memory subsets were isolated from only 8 patients and roughly 8 healthy donors. Across all samples, almost 110 million sorted cells were examined, and cell number per subset correlated strongly with RNA yield. In the study, TCRB repertoires of sorted circulating CD4+ T cell subsets from recently diagnosed type 1 diabetes patients were compared with those of matched healthy donors.

On the study overall, not on this receptor specifically: HLA sub-analyses involved small numbers of individuals, so any influence of HLA type on TCRB rearrangement remained unresolved. Type 1 diabetes patients showed a moderate but significant shortening of TCRB CDR3 length in all four CD4+ subsets. Fewer insertions and more nucleotide deletions at VDJ recombination sites were observed in patients with type 1 diabetes, implying thymic rearrangement abnormalities. The naive, central memory and regulatory TCRB repertoires appeared to resemble one another more closely among patients than among healthy donors. Because cDNA was sequenced instead of genomic DNA, activated cells with high expression could be over-represented, although the groups did not differ in activation or CD3 levels. PCR may preferentially amplify shorter templates, but because patient and control samples were amplified and corrected together, any resulting skew would affect both groups equally.

Trimming removed 6 bases from V and 0 bases from J; the gene matches leave 9 bases unexplained. Inclusive of the bounding cysteine and phenylalanine, the CDR3 is 16 residues long. The DNA shown is the 48-base CDR3, in frame from base 1. In the germline V gene, CDR1 corresponds to MGHDK and CDR2 to SYGVNS. The entire isolated RNA was reverse transcribed using the High Capacity cDNA Reverse Transcription Kit, and thus expressed TCRB transcripts were sequenced. Naive, central memory and regulatory T cell samples underwent deep immunoSEQ sequencing, averaging around 3.9 million total reads per sample. After sorted cells were lysed in RLT buffer, RNA was extracted with DNase-treated RNeasy Micro or Mini kits, with the choice depending on cell number. To prevent cross-contamination, each cell subset was processed individually, whereas patient and healthy donor samples were processed jointly. TCRB sequences were amplified from cDNA with the immunoSEQ multiplex PCR, producing 87-bp fragments spanning the CDR3 region. Sequencing of the amplicons was done on the Illumina HiSeq platform. As for the authors' bioinformatics: Synthetic template baselines were used to correct PCR bias computationally, reads within Hamming distance 2 were collapsed together, and singletons that could not be merged were discarded. By aligning reads against IMGT, V, D and J genes, CDR3 length, and insertions or deletions at six rearrangement sites were assigned. Within each subset, clonotype counts were normalized to the number of sorted cells before true diversity and Gini coefficients were calculated with the tcR R package. The overlap coefficient, calculated on TCRB nucleotide sequences, was used to quantify repertoire sharing. As a proxy for the pre-selection repertoire, out-of-frame TCRB sequences from naive cells were analyzed. Entries here come from immuneACCESS through TCRdb and include only in-frame sequences with V and J called. Some clones fail to appear in such tables; in the studies checked, an unresolved V gene covers under half of the shortfall, and the cause of the remainder is unknown. The V and J calls and clone size were taken over from that table, and D and trimming were inferred from the DNA. This sample comprises 230,000 or so clones, 15% to 20% of them detected only once. More than 0.075% of the sample goes to the ten largest clones.

Concerning this clone itself: What this receptor recognizes is not known. No base qualities exist here, and no much larger clone lies one base off it.

A single peripheral blood draw of approximately 110 mL on average was collected from each donor into heparinised tubes. Using a panel that included CD45RO, CCR7, CD25, CD127, CD95 and CD27, naive, central memory, regulatory and stem cell-like memory CD4+ T cells were sorted on a BD FACSAria II. Purity was above 95% for every sorted population. PBMCs were separated immediately by Lymphoprep density gradient centrifugation and were stained directly, without being cultured. So that batch effects would be minimized, each experiment stained and sorted samples in pairs, pairing one healthy donor with one patient.

Rearrangement joined TRBV25-1 to TRBJ2-7, with 9 bases matching TRBD2. The receptor comes from a man aged 25-45 years with type 1 diabetes. Material for sequencing was naive CD4+ T cells from blood. The label giving this sample's cell subset or site can be read as: true naive CD4+ T cells. The CDR3 reads CASSAGGPYYSYEQYF. The DNA sequence follows: TGTGCCAGCAGCGCGGGGGGGCCTTACTACTCCTACGAGCAGTACTTC.